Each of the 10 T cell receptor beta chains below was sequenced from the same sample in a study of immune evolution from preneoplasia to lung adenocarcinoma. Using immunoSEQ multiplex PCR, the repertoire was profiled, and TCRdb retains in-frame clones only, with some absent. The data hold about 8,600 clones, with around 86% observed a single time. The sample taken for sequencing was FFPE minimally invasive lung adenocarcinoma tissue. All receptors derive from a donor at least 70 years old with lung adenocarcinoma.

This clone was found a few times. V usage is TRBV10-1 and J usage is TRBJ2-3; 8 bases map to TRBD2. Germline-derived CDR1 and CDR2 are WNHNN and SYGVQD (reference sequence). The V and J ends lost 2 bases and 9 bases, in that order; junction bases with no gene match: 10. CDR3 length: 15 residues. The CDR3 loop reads CASSESGGRSRTQYF. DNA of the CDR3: TGCGCCAGCAGTGAGAGCGGCGGGAGGTCACGCACGCAGTATTTT.

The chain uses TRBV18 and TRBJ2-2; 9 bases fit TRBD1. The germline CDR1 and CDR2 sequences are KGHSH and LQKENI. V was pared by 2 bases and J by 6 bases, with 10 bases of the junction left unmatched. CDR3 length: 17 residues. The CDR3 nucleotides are TGTGCCAGCTCACCAGAAGAAACAGGGGGCATCCCCGGGGAGCTGTTTTTT. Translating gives CASSPEETGGIPGELFF.

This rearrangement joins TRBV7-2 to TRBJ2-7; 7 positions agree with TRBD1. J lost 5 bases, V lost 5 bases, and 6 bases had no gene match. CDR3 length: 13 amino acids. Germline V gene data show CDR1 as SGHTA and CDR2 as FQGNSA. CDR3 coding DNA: TGTGCCAGCAGCCTTTTACAGGGGAACGAGCAGTACTTC. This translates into CASSLLQGNEQYF. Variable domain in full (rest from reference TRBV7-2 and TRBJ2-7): GAGVSQSPSNKVTEKGKDVELRCDPISGHTALYWYRQSLGQGLEFLIYFQGNSAPDKSGLPSDRFSAERTGGSVSTLTIQRTQQEDSAVYLCASSLLQGNEQYFGPGTRLTVT.

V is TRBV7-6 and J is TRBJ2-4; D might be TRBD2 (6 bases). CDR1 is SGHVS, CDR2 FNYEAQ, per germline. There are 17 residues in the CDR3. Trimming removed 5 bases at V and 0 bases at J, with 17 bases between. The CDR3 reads CASSPNPRGVAKNIQYF. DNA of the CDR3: TGTGCCAGCAGCCCCAACCCCCGCGGGGTAGCCAAAAACATTCAGTACTTC.

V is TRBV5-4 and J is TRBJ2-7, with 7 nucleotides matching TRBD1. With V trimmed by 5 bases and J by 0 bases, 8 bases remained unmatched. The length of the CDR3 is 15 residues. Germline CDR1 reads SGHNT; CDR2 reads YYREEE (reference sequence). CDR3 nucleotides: TGTGCCAGCAGGCGTGCCGGGACAGCCTCCTACGAGCAGTACTTC. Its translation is CASRRAGTASYEQYF.

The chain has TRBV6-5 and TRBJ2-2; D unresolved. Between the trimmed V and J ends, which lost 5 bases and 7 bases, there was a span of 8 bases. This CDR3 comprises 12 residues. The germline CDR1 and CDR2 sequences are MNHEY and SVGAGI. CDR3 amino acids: CASSPPIGELFF. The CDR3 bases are TGTGCCAGCAGTCCACCCATCGGGGAGCTGTTTTTT.

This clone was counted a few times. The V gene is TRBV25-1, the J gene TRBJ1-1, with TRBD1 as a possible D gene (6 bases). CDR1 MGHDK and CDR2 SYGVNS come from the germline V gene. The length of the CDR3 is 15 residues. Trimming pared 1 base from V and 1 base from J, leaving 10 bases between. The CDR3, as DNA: TGTGCCAGCAGTGAATTGGGGGCTACGAACACTGAAGCTTTCTTT. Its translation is CASSELGATNTEAFF.

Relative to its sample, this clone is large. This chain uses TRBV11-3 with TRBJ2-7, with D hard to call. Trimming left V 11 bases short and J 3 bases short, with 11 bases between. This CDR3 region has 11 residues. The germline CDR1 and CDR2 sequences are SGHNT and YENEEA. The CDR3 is CACHLVYEQYF. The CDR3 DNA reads TGTGCCTGCCACCTGGTCTACGAGCAGTACTTC. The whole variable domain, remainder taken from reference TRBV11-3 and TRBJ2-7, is EAGVVQSPRYKIIEKKQPVAFWCNPISGHNTLYWYLQNLGQGPELLIRYENEEAVDDSQLPKDRFSAERLKGVDSTLKIQPAELGDSAVYLCACHLVYEQYFGPGTRLTVT.

The CDR3 is CASSVARDRPSSEAFF. The CDR3, as DNA: TGTGCCAGCAGCGTAGCCAGGGACAGACCATCTTCTGAAGCTTTCTTT. J is TRBJ1-1 and V is TRBV9; TRBD1 matches at 7 bases. The CDR3 length is 16 residues. V lost 0 bases and J lost 6; bases outside the gene matches: 11. The germline V gene has CDR1 SGDLS and CDR2 YYNGEE.

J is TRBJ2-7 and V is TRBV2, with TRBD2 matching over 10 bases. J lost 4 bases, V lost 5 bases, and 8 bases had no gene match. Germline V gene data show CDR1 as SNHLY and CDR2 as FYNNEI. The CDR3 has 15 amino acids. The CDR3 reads CASSRGTSGIYEQYF. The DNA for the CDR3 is TGTGCCAGCAGTCGGGGAACTAGCGGGATTTACGAGCAGTACTTC.